This T cell receptor (beta chain) was sequenced for a study of response to subunit inactivated influenza vaccine. Trimming removed 4 bases at V and 3 bases at J, with 18 bases between. The CDR3 loop spans 16 amino acids. Per the germline V gene, CDR1 is KGHSH and CDR2 is LQKENI. A few counts support this clonotype. TCRdb independently ran MiXCR on the RT-PCR reads; one entry per CDR3 protein. The table includes roughly 500,000 distinct CDR3 sequences, roughly 23% detected once. These data were likewise used in another study, on T cells expressing NK-cell markers. That paper states: 5'RACE template switching built TCR beta cDNA with unique molecular identifiers. The use of an anti-gamma-delta TCR antibody, which was added in several experiments, restricted sorting to T cells expressing alpha-beta TCR.

The J gene is TRBJ1-1, the V gene TRBV18; D not resolved. This receptor was identified in a man in his fifties or sixties who received an inactivated influenza vaccine. Material: CD4+ T cells sorted from PBMCs, obtained roughly 13 days after vaccination. CDR3 sequence: CASSLTAMASYTEAFF. CDR3 nucleotide sequence: TGTGCCAGCTCACTGACGGCTATGGCCAGCTACACTGAAGCTTTCTTT.